Given below is one T cell receptor (beta chain) in context. This sample was included in a study of blood T cell repertoires in COVID-19. Turning to the study itself: The study drew acute and convalescent COVID-19 samples from the United States, Italy and Spain. In each case, the material was cDNA or gDNA derived from T cells, B-cell-depleted T cells, or PBMCs.

CDR1 is KGHDR and CDR2 is SFDVKD in the germline V gene. The CDR3 sequence is 18 residues long. V was trimmed by 4 bases and J by 0 bases, leaving 18 bases between them. Original data processing: Estimation of nucleated cell counts was performed using reference gene primer amplification. The method was immunoSEQ multiplex PCR; TCRdb's version includes in-frame clones alone and lacks a portion of them. D and trimming were read from the DNA, whereas the V and J calls and clone size are those reported in that table. This table has 85,000 to 130,000 clones, 65% to 90% appearing once. The sequencing sample was made of peripheral blood. The chain employs TRBV24-1 and TRBJ2-1; D call uncertain. The TCR was taken from a man between 60 and 75 years old with acute or convalescent COVID-19. The CDR3 DNA follows: TGTGCCACCAGTGACCCCACGAAGGAGACTGGCTCCTACAATGAGCAGTTCTTC. It is translated as CATSDPTKETGSYNEQFF.